The entry below describes one T cell receptor beta chain. Repertoires were generated with immunoSEQ multiplex PCR, while TCRdb's copy carries only in-frame clones and drops some. The sample holds 250,000 to 400,000 clones; around nine tenths are singletons and the top ten take about 2.4%. This specimen belongs to a study of blood T cell repertoires in COVID-19. Study-level background: Both acute and convalescent COVID-19 samples were obtained from the United States, Italy and Spain.

Study members were between roughly 18 and 100 years old and lived in approximately 25 US regions. Either two negative PCRs, clearance, or symptom resolution qualified Cohort 3 donors as recovered. This TCR was recovered from a man aged 55 to 70 who had recovered from COVID-19. What was sequenced was PBMCs or T cells enriched from blood (not recorded which).

The CDR3 DNA follows: TGTGCCAGCAATGAGCAAGAGGGGGCGAACACTGAAGCTTTCTTT. Its protein is CASNEQEGANTEAFF. V gene TRBV2 combines with J gene TRBJ1-1, with 7 nucleotides matching TRBD1. CDR1 SNHLY and CDR2 FYNNEI come from the germline V gene. Trimming took 7 bases from V and 1 from J; bases not matched to a gene: 9. The CDR3 covers 15 residues.